These T cell receptor beta chains were read from a single sample in a study of cytomegalovirus exposure and HLA in healthy donors. Produced via immunoSEQ multiplex PCR; TCRdb's table is partial and in-frame only. Here the sample spans tens of thousands of clones, less than 80% being singletons. Sequencing input: PBMCs. These receptors all come from a woman in her forties or fifties in good health and CMV-seropositive. CDR3s include the opening cysteine and the closing phenylalanine or tryptophan.

v_call cdr3_aa
TRBV9 CASSLQAGAGWNNEQFF
TRBV30 CAWSDTYEQYF
TRBV7-2 CASSRRGTAPYEQYF
TRBV29-1 CSVHFGTSLKTQYF
TRBV5-1 CASSDLRAGGSGANVLTF
TRBV2 CASSETSGGETQYF
TRBV30 CAWRGENTEAFF
TRBV5-1 CASSVTGGGTEAFF
TRBV5-1 CASSLGGTDVPNEQFF
TRBV30 CACHGTAISSGNTIYF
TRBV25-1 CASSYGGNYGYTF
TRBV5-1 CASSPATRDRGYEQYF
TRBV4-3 CASSPGTGDGGYTF
TRBV5-3 CARSLGLAGNTGELFF
TRBV28 CASSLNDRTYYGYTF
TRBV28 CASSKTGGGEKLFF
TRBV7-9 CASSLANSEQYF